The 22 T cell receptor beta chains given below trace back to one sample, sequenced in a study of T cell repertoires in cytomegalovirus infection. TCRdb analysed the reads with MiXCR anew, one entry per CDR3 protein. In the table there are around 280,000 distinct CDR3 sequences, about 9.1% of which are singletons. Specimen: PBMCs. The origin of the receptors is a human donor in good health (CMV status not recorded). Some clones in this sample may be carry-over from other donors' samples.

Remarks on this clonotype: Being one base from a much bigger clone, this may be a read error. J is TRBJ2-3 and V is TRBV6-2 or TRBV6-3, with unresolved D. Germline values: CDR1 MNHEY, CDR2 SVGEGT. The CDR3 has 16 amino acids. CDR3 DNA sequence: TGTGCCAGCACCCCGGCCGACACGATACTCACAGATACGCAGTGTTTT. Protein sequence: CASTPADTILTDTQCF.

This clonotype was seen many times. J is TRBJ2-1 and V is TRBV7-2; no reliable D call. The CDR3 totals 15 residues. With 1 base removed from V and 4 bases from J, the gap between germline ends came to 11 bases. CDR1 SGHTA and CDR2 FQGNSA come from the germline V gene. The DNA of the CDR3 is TGTGCCAGCAGCTTAGTTACACGTGGTTACAATGAGCAGTTCTTC. This codes for CASSLVTRGYNEQFF.

This clonotype was seen repeatedly, ten times or more. This chain links TRBV6-1 with TRBJ2-1; 7 bases agree with TRBD1. From germline, CDR1 is MNHNS and CDR2 SASEGT. J was trimmed by 4 bases and V by 5 bases; bases with no gene match: 8. CDR3 length: 15 amino acids. CDR3 amino acids: CASSSLGTVYNEQFF. CDR3 DNA: TGTGCCAGCAGTTCTCTTGGGACAGTATACAATGAGCAGTTCTTC.

V gene TRBV18 combines with J gene TRBJ2-7; D remains ambiguous. V was clipped by 0 bases and J by 0 bases, with 6 bases between them. The CDR3 has 14 amino acids. CDR1 is KGHSH, CDR2 LQKENI, per germline. CDR3 nucleotides: TGTGCCAGCTCACCACCAACGCGCTCCTACGAGCAGTACTTC. As protein: CASSPPTRSYEQYF.

This clonotype was seen a handful of times. This sequence joins TRBV12-5 and TRBJ1-6, with a tentative D call TRBD1 (5 bases). CDR1 is LGHNT and CDR2 is FRNRAP in the germline V gene. The CDR3 totals 15 residues. The V and J ends lost 9 bases and 7 bases respectively, with 19 bases between them. CDR3 sequence (DNA): TGTGCTAGCCATGATACAGGTGAGGGGAATTCACCCCTCCACTTT. Amino acid sequence: CASHDTGEGNSPLHF.

This clonotype was recorded at least ten times. This rearrangement joins TRBV5-6 to TRBJ2-1; TRBD1 aligns across 12 bases. CDR1 is SGHDT, CDR2 YYEEEE, per germline. This CDR3 has 12 residues. The V segment lost 4 bases and the J segment 11 bases; nucleotides outside the gene matches: 1. The CDR3 protein is CASSGTGGKQFF. The CDR3 nucleotides read TGTGCCAGCAGCGGGACAGGGGGCAAGCAGTTCTTC.

The chain uses TRBV20-1 and TRBJ2-3; unclear D gene. V was clipped by 5 bases and J by 7 bases, with 10 bases between them. Germline assignment: CDR1 DFQATT and CDR2 SNEGSKA (reference sequence). The CDR3 extends over 11 amino acids. CDR3 loop: CSAPIPYTQYF. CDR3 coding DNA: TGCAGTGCTCCTATACCCTATACGCAGTATTTT.

V usage is TRBV20-1 and J usage is TRBJ2-5; D not resolved. From germline, CDR1 is DFQATT and CDR2 SNEGSKA (reference sequence). V was pared by 5 bases and J by 5 bases, with 12 bases between. There are 12 residues in the CDR3. The CDR3 DNA is TGCAGTGCTCGGACGGTGCATGAGACCCAGTACTTC. Encoded protein: CSARTVHETQYF.

This clonotype was counted ten times or more. The chain uses TRBV7-2 and TRBJ1-2, with D perhaps matching TRBD1 (6 bases). The CDR3 sequence is 14 residues long. Germline V gene sequence: CDR1 SGHTA, CDR2 FQGNSA. V was cut by 1 base and J by 2 bases, with 8 bases left in between. The CDR3 loop reads CASSLVGTNYGYTF. In DNA, the CDR3 is TGTGCCAGCAGCTTAGTTGGGACAAACTATGGCTACACCTTC.

This clonotype was seen a handful of times. The CDR3 coding sequence is TGTGCCAGCAATGCCCTGACGACTAGCGGGGGAATCAATGAGCAGTTCTTC. Its protein product is CASNALTTSGGINEQFF. The chain combines TRBV2 with TRBJ2-1; 12 bases are a match to TRBD2. The V gene end was trimmed by 7 bases and the J gene end by 6 bases; junction bases not matched to a gene: 13. The germline gives CDR1 SNHLY, CDR2 FYNNEI. The CDR3 totals 17 residues.

This clonotype was found many times. This sequence joins TRBV7-8 and TRBJ1-5; weak D call: TRBD1 (6 bases). CDR1 and CDR2 (germline): SGHVS, FQNEAQ. The V end was cut by 0 bases, the J end by 0 bases, with 9 bases between. The CDR3 extends over 16 amino acids. The CDR3 nucleotides read TGTGCCAGCAGCTTAGCCAGGGGCTATAGCAATCAGCCCCAGCATTTT. Protein product: CASSLARGYSNQPQHF.

The table lists this clonotype with many counts. V and J are TRBV24-1 and TRBJ2-2; TRBD2 matches at 7 bases. This CDR3 contains 18 residues. CDR1 is KGHDR and CDR2 is SFDVKD in the germline V gene. V was clipped by 8 bases and J by 0 bases; unmatched bases: 14. CDR3 loop: CATTERQRGDSNTGELFF. In DNA, the CDR3 is TGTGCCACCACCGAGAGACAGCGGGGTGATTCGAACACCGGGGAGCTGTTTTTT.

The chain links TRBV29-1 to TRBJ1-2; D might be TRBD1 (5 bases). From germline, CDR1 is SQVTM and CDR2 ANQGSEA. The CDR3 runs to 14 residues. Trimming removed 6 bases from V and 0 bases from J, with 14 bases in between. The CDR3 bases are TGCAGCGTCGAGCAGGGTTTAGCTAACTATGGCTACACCTTC. Translating it yields CSVEQGLANYGYTF.

This clonotype was observed many times. V gene TRBV7-6 combines with J gene TRBJ1-2, with TRBD1 identical over 7 bases. Trimming cost V 4 bases and J 6 bases; bases outside gene matches: 5. The CDR3 sequence is 13 residues long. CDR1 is SGHVS, CDR2 FNYEAQ, per germline. CDR3 protein: CASSYDRDHGYTF. DNA of the CDR3: TGTGCCAGCAGCTATGACAGGGATCATGGCTACACCTTC. Full variable domain (remainder filled in from reference TRBV7-6 and TRBJ1-2): GAGVSQSPRYKVTKRGQDVALRCDPISGHVSLYWYRQALGQGPEFLTYFNYEAQQDKSGLPNDRFSAERPEGSISTLTIQRTEQRDSAMYRCASSYDRDHGYTFGSGTRLTVV.

This clonotype was found a few times. This sequence joins TRBV6-2 or TRBV6-3 and TRBJ2-5; 8 positions match TRBD1. The V and J ends lost 5 bases and 5 bases, in that order; junction bases with no gene match: 7. Looked up from germline, CDR1 is MNHEY and CDR2 is SVGEGT. The CDR3 is made up of 14 amino acids. CDR3 in DNA: TGTGCCAGCAGTACCGGACAGGGACGGGAGACCCAGTACTTC. It codes for CASSTGQGRETQYF.

In this sample, this clonotype turned up many times. This sequence joins TRBV7-8 and TRBJ2-3; 10 positions match TRBD1. After removal of 3 bases from V and 6 bases from J, the junction contained 6 bases not matched to a gene. Germline CDR1 reads SGHVS; CDR2 reads FQNEAQ. The CDR3 loop spans 15 amino acids. Here the CDR3 reads CASSFGRQGADTQYF. In DNA, the CDR3 is TGTGCCAGCAGCTTCGGTAGACAGGGGGCGGATACGCAGTATTTT.

This clonotype occurred a few times. The CDR3 loop reads CASILGGAGNTIYF. The DNA of the CDR3 is TGTGCCAGCATCCTGGGGGGGGCTGGAAACACCATATATTTT. The chain employs TRBV13 and TRBJ1-3, with a tentative D call TRBD1 (5 bases). Trimming removed 7 bases from V and 2 bases from J, with 12 bases in between. This CDR3 spans 14 amino acids. The germline gives CDR1 PRHDT, CDR2 FYEKMQ (reference sequence).

This clonotype showed up many times. This sequence joins TRBV2 and TRBJ1-5; D not resolved. Germline CDR1 SNHLY, CDR2 FYNNEI. The V and J ends lost 7 bases and 0 bases respectively, with 7 bases between them. The CDR3 sequence is 13 residues long. CDR3 loop: CASNKVSNQPQHF. Here the CDR3 DNA reads TGTGCCAGCAATAAGGTTAGCAATCAGCCCCAGCATTTT.

The count of this clonotype is one. The gene calls are TRBV29-1 and TRBJ1-1; no reliable D call. Trimming took 6 bases from V and 4 from J, leaving 12 bases between them. Germline V CDR1 and CDR2: SQVTM, ANQGSEA. The CDR3 consists of 12 residues. The CDR3 DNA is TGCAGCGTCAAAGGTTTTGTCACTGAAGCTTTCTTT. The encoded protein is CSVKGFVTEAFF.

This clonotype was seen repeatedly, ten times or more. This chain links TRBV20-1 with TRBJ2-1; 10 bases map to TRBD2. After removal of 6 bases from V and 2 bases from J, the junction contained 10 bases not matched to a gene. CDR3 length: 16 amino acids. From germline, CDR1 is DFQATT and CDR2 SNEGSKA (reference sequence). The CDR3, as DNA: TGCAGTGCCTCCTTTATAGCGGGGGGTACCTACAATGAGCAGTTCTTC. It encodes CSASFIAGGTYNEQFF.

The V gene is TRBV7-9, the J gene TRBJ2-7, with TRBD2 matching over 9 bases. This CDR3 region has 15 residues. Germline V gene lookup returns CDR1 SEHNR and CDR2 FQNEAQ (reference sequence). J was trimmed by 5 bases and V by 0 bases; bases with no gene match: 5. The chain's CDR3 is CASSLAAGGGDEQYF. CDR3 nucleotide sequence: TGTGCCAGCAGCTTAGCGGCCGGCGGGGGGGACGAGCAGTACTTC.

Ten or more counts support this clonotype. This chain connects TRBV28 to TRBJ2-7, with D tentatively TRBD1 (6 bases). The CDR3 runs 14 residues. Germline values: CDR1 MDHEN, CDR2 SYDVKM. V lost 5 bases, J lost 1 base, and 12 bases lay in between. The CDR3 DNA sequence: TGTGCCAGCAGTCCGGGACACAATTCCTACGAGCAGTACGTC. This translates into CASSPGHNSYEQYV.